This entry lists 18 T cell receptor beta chains sequenced from one sample in a study of T cell repertoires in cytomegalovirus infection. The antigens for these receptors are not known. TCRdb processed the reads anew with MiXCR; each CDR3 protein has one entry. Of 830,000 or so distinct CDR3 sequences in the sample, about 31% are singletons; the top ten hold roughly an eighth. The sequenced sample was cultured CD8+ T cells from PBMCs, obtained from culture after CMV antigen stimulation. Receptors were obtained from a human donor in good health (CMV status not recorded). Some clones in this sample may be carry-over from other donors' samples.

The chain carries TRBV5-5 and TRBJ1-4, with 7 bases matching TRBD1. The junction had 10 bases not matched to a gene; V was cut back by 2 bases and J by 0 bases. Germline V gives CDR1 SGHKS, CDR2 YYEKEE (reference sequence). This CDR3 region has 18 residues. The CDR3 nucleotides are TGTGCCAGCAGCTTTGGACAGGCTTTATATGCAACTAATGAAAAACTGTTTTTT. The encoded protein is CASSFGQALYATNEKLFF.

The chain joins TRBV12-3 or TRBV12-4 to TRBJ2-7; 8 nucleotides match TRBD1. Trimming cost V 6 bases and J 0 bases; bases outside gene matches: 4. The CDR3 contains 14 residues. The CDR3 bases are TGTGCCAGCAGAGGACAGGGTGACTCCTACGAGCAGTACTTC. This encodes CASRGQGDSYEQYF.

The rearrangement joins TRBV6-1 to TRBJ2-1; maybe TRBD2 (6 bases). Trimming pared 3 bases from V and 4 bases from J, leaving 22 bases between. The CDR3 is made up of 18 amino acids. CDR1 MNHNS and CDR2 SASEGT come from the germline V gene. The CDR3 is CASSDTVDSGDPYNEQFF. The CDR3 bases are TGTGCCAGCAGTGATACCGTGGATAGCGGTGACCCTTACAATGAGCAGTTCTTC.

The chain combines TRBV12-3 or TRBV12-4 with TRBJ1-1; D gene unclear. This CDR3 has 11 amino acids. V was clipped by 3 bases and J by 7 bases, with 6 bases between them. CDR3 loop: CASSLSREAFF. CDR3 bases: TGTGCCAGCAGTTTGAGCCGTGAAGCTTTCTTT.

This clonotype has just a few counts. V is TRBV12-3 or TRBV12-4 and J is TRBJ2-6, with 10 bases fitting TRBD1. The V and J ends lost 5 bases and 0 bases, in that order; junction bases with no gene match: 7. There are 18 residues in the CDR3. CDR3 sequence reads: CASSPDRGAHSGANVLTF. The CDR3 nucleotides are TGTGCCAGCAGTCCGGACAGGGGGGCTCACTCTGGGGCCAACGTCCTGACTTTC.

The chain has TRBV10-3 and TRBJ2-6, with 7 bases lining up with TRBD1. This CDR3 comprises 22 residues. V was pared by 2 bases and J by 5 bases, with 24 bases of the junction left unmatched. Germline V lookup: CDR1 ENHRY, CDR2 SYGVKD. The CDR3 is CAISEANFRNRGPGPRANVLTF. The CDR3 DNA follows: TGTGCCATCAGTGAGGCAAACTTTAGAAACAGGGGACCGGGTCCTAGGGCCAACGTCCTGACTTTC.

V usage is TRBV7-4 and J usage is TRBJ2-7; 7 bases are a match to TRBD2. V was pared by 5 bases and J by 7 bases, with 11 bases of the junction left unmatched. From germline, CDR1 is SGHVT and CDR2 SQSDAQ. This CDR3 has 14 residues. The CDR3 nucleotides are TGTGCCAGCAGCCCCCCGCTGGGGCGGGGGGAGCAGTACTTC. Encoded protein: CASSPPLGRGEQYF.

The chain carries TRBV7-2 and TRBJ2-7; maybe TRBD1 (5 bases). V lost 2 bases to trimming and J lost 2 bases, with 16 bases between them. Germline-derived CDR1 and CDR2 are SGHTA and FQGNSA. The CDR3 sequence is 16 residues long. CDR3 nucleotides: TGTACCAGCAGCTTAACATTCCAGACAGCACCCTACGAGCAGTACTTC. Protein sequence: CTSSLTFQTAPYEQYF. The variable domain in full, with the rest retrieved from reference TRBV7-2 and TRBJ2-7, is GAGVSQSPSNKVTEKGKDVELRCDPISGHTALYWYRQSLGQGLEFLIYFQGNSAPDKSGLPSDRFSAERTGGSVSTLTIQRTQQEDSAVYLCTSSLTFQTAPYEQYFGPGTRLTVT.

This clonotype was detected a few times. V is TRBV7-9 and J is TRBJ2-3; D unclear. From germline, CDR1 is SEHNR and CDR2 FQNEAQ (reference sequence). CDR3 length: 17 residues. Deletions cut 4 bases from V and 2 bases from J, with 19 bases between. The CDR3 bases are TGTGCCAGCAGCTCCACCCTTGAGGCAGTATACACAGATACGCAGTATTTT. Translation gives CASSSTLEAVYTDTQYF.

This clonotype was seen only a few times. V gene TRBV27 combines with J gene TRBJ2-3, with unresolved D. Trimming shortened V by 1 base and J by 2 bases, and 10 bases separated the two germline ends. CDR3 length equals 15 residues. CDR1 MNHEY and CDR2 SMNVEV come from the germline V gene (reference sequence). CDR3 nucleotide sequence: TGTGCCAGCAGTTTATTCGCCAGTAACACAGATACGCAGTATTTT. Its translation is CASSLFASNTDTQYF.

The rearrangement links TRBV7-9 to TRBJ1-4, with D hard to call. The V and J ends lost 3 bases and 0 bases respectively, with 14 bases between them. This CDR3 comprises 17 residues. The germline V gene encodes CDR1 SEHNR and CDR2 FQNEAQ (reference sequence). CDR3 DNA: TGTGCCAGCAGCTTGGTTCGCCGACACGCAACTAATGAAAAACTGTTTTTT. It encodes CASSLVRRHATNEKLFF.

The chain links TRBV11-2 to TRBJ2-1; 8 positions agree with TRBD2. The germline CDR1 and CDR2 sequences are SGHAT and FQNNGV. Trimming cost V 5 bases and J 5 bases; bases outside gene matches: 5. This CDR3 comprises 14 residues. CDR3 in DNA: TGTGCCAGCAGCCGGGGGGGGCGTCACAATGAGCAGTTCTTC. Its translation: CASSRGGRHNEQFF.

The rearrangement uses TRBV12-3 or TRBV12-4 and TRBJ2-1; 7 bases match TRBD1. The CDR3 has 20 amino acids. Losses at the gene ends were 3 bases for V and 0 bases for J; bases not matched to a gene: 17. The CDR3 nucleotides read TGTGCCAGCAGTTTTGTTTTAGGGAACAGGGGCTACAGCTCCTACAATGAGCAGTTCTTC. This gives the protein CASSFVLGNRGYSSYNEQFF.

This clonotype was observed a few times. This sequence joins TRBV19 and TRBJ2-3; a possible D gene is TRBD2 (5 bases). Trimming removed 10 bases at V and 4 bases at J, with 15 bases between. Germline V gene lookup returns CDR1 LNHDA and CDR2 SQIVND (reference sequence). This CDR3 has 13 residues. As DNA, the CDR3 is TGTGCCACCGGGGTTGCCAGCCCAGATACGCAGTATTTT. Protein sequence: CATGVASPDTQYF.

The chain is built from TRBV27 and TRBJ1-5; D uncertain. This CDR3 comprises 16 residues. V lost 5 bases and J 1 base, leaving 15 bases between the germline ends. CDR1 and CDR2 from the germline V gene are MNHEY and SMNVEV (reference sequence). This CDR3 is CASSPNDGGSNQPQHF. The CDR3 DNA follows: TGTGCCAGCAGTCCAAATGACGGAGGGAGCAATCAGCCCCAGCATTTT.

CDR3 region: CASSQFSRGRTDTQYF. The DNA for the CDR3 is TGCGCCAGCAGTCAATTTTCCAGGGGGCGTACAGATACGCAGTATTTT. The chain uses TRBV23-1 and TRBJ2-3, with 8 bases fitting TRBD1. TRBV23-1 is filed as an ORF, its function uncertain. This CDR3 has 16 amino acids. V lost 1 base, J lost 3 bases, and 6 bases stayed unmatched.

This clonotype was detected only a few times. The V call is TRBV7-3, the J call TRBJ1-1, with D perhaps TRBD1 (5 bases). Germline CDR1 SGHTA, CDR2 FQGTGA. Trimming removed 5 bases at V and 7 bases at J, with 11 bases between. This CDR3 region has 12 residues. CDR3 in DNA: TGTGCCAGCAGCGGGGACGAGGGTGAAGCTTTCTTT. This codes for CASSGDEGEAFF.

The genes are TRBV12-3 or TRBV12-4 and TRBJ1-1; D call uncertain. The CDR3 totals 19 residues. V was shortened by 3 bases and J by 3 bases, with 26 bases between the two germline ends. The CDR3 loop is CASSFYVSGPLVRDTEAFF. CDR3 DNA sequence: TGTGCCAGCAGTTTCTACGTATCCGGCCCCCTGGTAAGGGACACTGAAGCTTTCTTT.